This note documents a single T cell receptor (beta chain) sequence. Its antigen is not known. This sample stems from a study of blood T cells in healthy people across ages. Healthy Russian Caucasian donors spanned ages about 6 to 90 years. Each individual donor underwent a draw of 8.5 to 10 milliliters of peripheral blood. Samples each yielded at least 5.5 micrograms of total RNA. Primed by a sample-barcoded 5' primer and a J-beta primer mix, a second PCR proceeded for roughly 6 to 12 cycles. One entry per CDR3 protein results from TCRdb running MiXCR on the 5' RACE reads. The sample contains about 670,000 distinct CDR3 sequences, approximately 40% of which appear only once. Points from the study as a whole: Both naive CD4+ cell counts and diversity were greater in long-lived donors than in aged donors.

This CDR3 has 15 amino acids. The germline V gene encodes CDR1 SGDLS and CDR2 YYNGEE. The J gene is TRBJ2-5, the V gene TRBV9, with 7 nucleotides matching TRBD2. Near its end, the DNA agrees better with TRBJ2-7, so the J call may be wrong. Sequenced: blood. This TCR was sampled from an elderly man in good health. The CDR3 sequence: CASSPGGFRTGEQYF. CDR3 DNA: TGTGCCAGCAGCCCCGGGGGGTTTAGGACGGGCGAGCAGTACTTC.